The TCR beta chain described here comes from a study of cytomegalovirus exposure and HLA in healthy donors. The overall study: When 398 donors were genotyped, roughly 82% of them were found to fall in the Caucasian-associated ancestry cluster.

Unmatched junction bases numbered 10, after V lost 4 bases and J lost 6 bases. Per the germline V gene, CDR1 is SGHDT and CDR2 is YYEEEE. This CDR3 has 15 residues. This PCR relied on a set of 60 Vbeta primers and 13 Jbeta primers. Sequencing was performed with immunoSEQ multiplex PCR; in TCRdb, only in-frame clones are kept and a portion is missing. The sample includes more than 140,000 clones, more than 60% of them seen just once. Comment on this clone: The target antigen is unknown.

Study findings and constraints: The study listed 150 to 200 cytomegalovirus-associated TCR beta chains.

This TCR came from a man aged 35-49 years in good health and CMV-seronegative. The rearrangement links TRBV5-6 to TRBJ2-4; 7 bases match TRBD2. Sequenced sample: PBMCs. This CDR3 is CASSLRGGGGNIQYF. In DNA, the CDR3 is TGTGCCAGCAGCCTTAGGGGTGGGGGGGGAAACATTCAGTACTTC.